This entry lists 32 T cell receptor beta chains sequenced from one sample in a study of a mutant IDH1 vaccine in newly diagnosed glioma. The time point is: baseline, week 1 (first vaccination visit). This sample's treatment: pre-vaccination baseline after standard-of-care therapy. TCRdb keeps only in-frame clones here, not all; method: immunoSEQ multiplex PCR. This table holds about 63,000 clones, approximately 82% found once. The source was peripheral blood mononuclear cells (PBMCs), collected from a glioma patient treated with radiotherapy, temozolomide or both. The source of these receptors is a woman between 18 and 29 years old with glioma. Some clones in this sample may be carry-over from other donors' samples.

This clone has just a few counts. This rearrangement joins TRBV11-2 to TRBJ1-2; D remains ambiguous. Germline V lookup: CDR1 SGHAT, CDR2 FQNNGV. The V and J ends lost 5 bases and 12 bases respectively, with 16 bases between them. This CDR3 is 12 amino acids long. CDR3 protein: CASSLNRVEHTF. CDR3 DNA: TGTGCCAGCAGCCTAAATAGGGTAGAACACACCTTC.

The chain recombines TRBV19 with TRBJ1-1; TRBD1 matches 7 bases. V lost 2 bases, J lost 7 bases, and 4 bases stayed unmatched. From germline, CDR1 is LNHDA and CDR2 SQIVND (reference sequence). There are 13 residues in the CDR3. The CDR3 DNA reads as TGTGCCAGTAGTATATGGACAGGACGTGAAGCTTTCTTT. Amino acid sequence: CASSIWTGREAFF.

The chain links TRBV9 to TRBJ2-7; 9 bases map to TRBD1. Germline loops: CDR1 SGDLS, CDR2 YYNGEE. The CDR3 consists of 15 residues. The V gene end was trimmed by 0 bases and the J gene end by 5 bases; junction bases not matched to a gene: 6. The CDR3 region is CASSVEGQGTNEQYF. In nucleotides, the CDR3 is TGTGCCAGCAGCGTAGAGGGACAGGGAACGAACGAGCAGTACTTC.

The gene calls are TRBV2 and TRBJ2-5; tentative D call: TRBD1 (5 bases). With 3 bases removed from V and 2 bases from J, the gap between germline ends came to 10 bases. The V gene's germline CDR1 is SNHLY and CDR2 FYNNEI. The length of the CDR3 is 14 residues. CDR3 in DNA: TGTGCCAGCAGTGATTTGGGGCGGCAAGAGACCCAGTACTTC. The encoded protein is CASSDLGRQETQYF.

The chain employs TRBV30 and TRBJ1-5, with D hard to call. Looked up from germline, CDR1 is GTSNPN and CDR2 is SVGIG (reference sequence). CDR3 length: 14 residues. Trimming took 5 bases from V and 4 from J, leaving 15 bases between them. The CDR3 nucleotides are TGTGCCTGGGGGGTTGGCGTAGGGAATCAGCCCCAGCATTTT. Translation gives CAWGVGVGNQPQHF.

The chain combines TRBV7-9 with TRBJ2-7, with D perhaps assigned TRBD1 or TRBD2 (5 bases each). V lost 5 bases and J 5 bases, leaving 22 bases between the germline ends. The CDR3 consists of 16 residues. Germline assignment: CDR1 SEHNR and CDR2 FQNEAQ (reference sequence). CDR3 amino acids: CASSRRAGTTQDEQYF. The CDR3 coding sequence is TGTGCCAGCAGCCGCCGGGCAGGGACCACGCAGGACGAGCAGTACTTC.

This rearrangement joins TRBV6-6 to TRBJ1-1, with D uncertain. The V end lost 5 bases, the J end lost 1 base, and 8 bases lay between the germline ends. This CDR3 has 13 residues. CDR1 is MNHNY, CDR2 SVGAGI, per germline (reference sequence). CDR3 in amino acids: CASSLKGNTEAFF. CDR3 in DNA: TGTGCCAGCAGTCTCAAGGGGAACACTGAAGCTTTCTTT.

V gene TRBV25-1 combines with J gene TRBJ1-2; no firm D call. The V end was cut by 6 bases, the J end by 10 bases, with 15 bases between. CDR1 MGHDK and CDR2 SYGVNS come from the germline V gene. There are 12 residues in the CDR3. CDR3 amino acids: CASRDTGRYYTF. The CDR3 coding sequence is TGTGCCAGCAGGGATACCGGGAGGTACTACACCTTC.

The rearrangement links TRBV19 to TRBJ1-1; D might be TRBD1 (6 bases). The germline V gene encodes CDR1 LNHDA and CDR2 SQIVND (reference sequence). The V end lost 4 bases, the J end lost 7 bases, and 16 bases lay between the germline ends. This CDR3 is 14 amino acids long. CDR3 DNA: TGTGCCAGTAGTACTCCTGGGGGCTGGGTTGAAGCTTTCTTT. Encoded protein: CASSTPGGWVEAFF.

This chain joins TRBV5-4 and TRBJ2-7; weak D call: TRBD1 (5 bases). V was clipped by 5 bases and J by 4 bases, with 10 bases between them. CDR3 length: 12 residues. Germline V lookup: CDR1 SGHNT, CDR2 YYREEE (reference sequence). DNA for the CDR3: TGTGCCAGCAGTCCAGACAGATACGAGCAGTACTTC. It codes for CASSPDRYEQYF. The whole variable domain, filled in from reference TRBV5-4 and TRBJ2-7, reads ETGVTQSPTHLIKTRGQQVTLRCSSQSGHNTVSWYQQALGQGPQFIFQYYREEENGRGNFPPRFSGLQFPNYSSELNVNALELDDSALYLCASSPDRYEQYFGPGTRLTVT.

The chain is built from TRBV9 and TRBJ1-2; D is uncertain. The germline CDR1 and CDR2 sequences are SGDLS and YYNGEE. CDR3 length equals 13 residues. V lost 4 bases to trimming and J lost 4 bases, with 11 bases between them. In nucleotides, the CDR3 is TGTGCCAGCAGCCCGGACGGCGCCTATGGCTACACCTTC. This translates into CASSPDGAYGYTF.

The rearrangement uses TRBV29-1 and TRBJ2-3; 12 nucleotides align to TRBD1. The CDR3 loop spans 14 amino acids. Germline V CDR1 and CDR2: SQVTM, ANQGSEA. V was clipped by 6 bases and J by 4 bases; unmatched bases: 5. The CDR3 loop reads CSVPGQGAADTQYF. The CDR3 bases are TGCAGCGTCCCGGGACAGGGGGCCGCAGATACGCAGTATTTT.

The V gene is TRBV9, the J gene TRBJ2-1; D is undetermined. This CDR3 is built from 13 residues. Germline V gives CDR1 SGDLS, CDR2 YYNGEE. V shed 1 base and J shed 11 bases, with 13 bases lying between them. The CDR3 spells CASSVLSDGKQFF. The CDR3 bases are TGTGCCAGCAGCGTACTCTCCGATGGTAAGCAGTTCTTC.

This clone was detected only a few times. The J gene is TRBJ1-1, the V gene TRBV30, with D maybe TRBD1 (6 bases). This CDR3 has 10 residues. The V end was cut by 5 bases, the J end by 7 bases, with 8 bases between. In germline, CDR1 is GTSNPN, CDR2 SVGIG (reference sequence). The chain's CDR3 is CAWGQHEAFF. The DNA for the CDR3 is TGTGCCTGGGGACAGCATGAAGCTTTCTTT.

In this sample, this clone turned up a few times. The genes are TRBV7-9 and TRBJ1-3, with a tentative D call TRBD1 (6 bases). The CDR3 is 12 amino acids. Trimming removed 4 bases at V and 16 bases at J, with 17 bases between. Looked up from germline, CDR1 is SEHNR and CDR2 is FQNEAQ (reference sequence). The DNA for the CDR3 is TGTGCCAGCAGCTCGAGGGGGACAAGGTCCTATTTT. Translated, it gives CASSSRGTRSYF.

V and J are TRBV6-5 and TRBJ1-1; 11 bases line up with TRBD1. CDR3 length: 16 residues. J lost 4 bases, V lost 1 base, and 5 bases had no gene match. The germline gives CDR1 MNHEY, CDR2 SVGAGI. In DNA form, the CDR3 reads TGTGCCAGCAGTTACTGGGACAGGGGGTTGGCCACTGAAGCTTTCTTT. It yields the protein CASSYWDRGLATEAFF.

CDR3 coding DNA: TGTGCCAGCAGTTCGTCGGGGGCTGGGGCCAACGTCCTGACTTTC. Amino acids: CASSSSGAGANVLTF. This chain uses TRBV6-5 with TRBJ2-6; possible D gene TRBD2, 6 bases. The CDR3 has 15 residues. Deletions cut 4 bases from V and 2 bases from J, with 9 bases between. CDR1 and CDR2 from the germline V gene are MNHEY and SVGAGI.

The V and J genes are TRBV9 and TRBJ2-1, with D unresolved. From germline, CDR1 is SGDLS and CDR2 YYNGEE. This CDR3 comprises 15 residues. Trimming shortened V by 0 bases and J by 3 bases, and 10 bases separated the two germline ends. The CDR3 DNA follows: TGTGCCAGCAGCGTAGGGCAGAAATACTACAATGAGCAGTTCTTC. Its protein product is CASSVGQKYYNEQFF. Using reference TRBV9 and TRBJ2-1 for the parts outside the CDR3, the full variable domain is DSGVTQTPKHLITATGQRVTLRCSPRSGDLSVYWYQQSLDQGLQFLIQYYNGEERAKGNILERFSAQQFPDLHSELNLSSLELGDSALYFCASSVGQKYYNEQFFGPGTRLTVL.

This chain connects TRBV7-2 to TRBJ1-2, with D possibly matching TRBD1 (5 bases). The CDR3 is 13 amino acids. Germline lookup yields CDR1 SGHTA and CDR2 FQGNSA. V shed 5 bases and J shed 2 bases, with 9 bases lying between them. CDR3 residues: CASSPRDNYGYTF. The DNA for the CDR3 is TGTGCCAGCAGCCCCAGGGACAACTATGGCTACACCTTC.

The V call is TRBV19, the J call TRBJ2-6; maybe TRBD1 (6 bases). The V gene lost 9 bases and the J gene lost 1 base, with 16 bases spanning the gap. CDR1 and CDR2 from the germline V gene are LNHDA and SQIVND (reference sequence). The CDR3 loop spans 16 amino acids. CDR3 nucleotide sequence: TGTGCCAGCAGGACAGACCAAATTTCTGGGGCCAACGTCCTGACTTTC. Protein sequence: CASRTDQISGANVLTF. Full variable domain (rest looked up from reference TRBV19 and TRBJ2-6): DGGITQSPKYLFRKEGQNVTLSCEQNLNHDAMYWYRQDPGQGLRLIYYSQIVNDFQKGDIAEGYSVSREKKESFPLTVTSAQKNPTAFYLCASRTDQISGANVLTFGAGSRLTVL.

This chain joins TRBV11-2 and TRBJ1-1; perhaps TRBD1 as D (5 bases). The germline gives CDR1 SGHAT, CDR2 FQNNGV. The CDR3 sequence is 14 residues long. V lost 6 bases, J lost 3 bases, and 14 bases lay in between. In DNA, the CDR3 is TGTGCCAGCAGTGGGGGAAAGGGGTACACTGAAGCTTTCTTT. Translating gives CASSGGKGYTEAFF.

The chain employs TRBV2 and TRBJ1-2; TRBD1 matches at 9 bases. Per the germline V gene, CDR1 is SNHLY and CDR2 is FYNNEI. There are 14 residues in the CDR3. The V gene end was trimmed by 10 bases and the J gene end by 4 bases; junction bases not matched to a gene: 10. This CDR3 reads CAISPGQGFYGYTF. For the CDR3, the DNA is TGTGCCATCTCTCCGGGACAGGGATTCTATGGCTACACCTTC.

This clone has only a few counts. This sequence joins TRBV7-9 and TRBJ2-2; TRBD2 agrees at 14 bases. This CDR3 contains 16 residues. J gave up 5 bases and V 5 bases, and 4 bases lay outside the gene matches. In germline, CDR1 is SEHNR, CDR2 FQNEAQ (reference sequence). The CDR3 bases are TGTGCCAGCAGCCCCCGGACTAGCGGGAGGACCGGGGAGCTGTTTTTT. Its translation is CASSPRTSGRTGELFF. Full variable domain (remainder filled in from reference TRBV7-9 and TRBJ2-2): DTGVSQNPRHKITKRGQNVTFRCDPISEHNRLYWYRQTLGQGPEFLTYFQNEAQLEKSRLLSDRFSAERPKGSFSTLEIQRTEQGDSAMYLCASSPRTSGRTGELFFGEGSRLTVL.

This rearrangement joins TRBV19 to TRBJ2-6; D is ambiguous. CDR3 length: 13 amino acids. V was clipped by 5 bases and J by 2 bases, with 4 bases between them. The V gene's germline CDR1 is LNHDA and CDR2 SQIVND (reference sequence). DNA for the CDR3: TGTGCCAGTAGTGGCCCTGGGGCCAACGTCCTGACTTTC. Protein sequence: CASSGPGANVLTF.

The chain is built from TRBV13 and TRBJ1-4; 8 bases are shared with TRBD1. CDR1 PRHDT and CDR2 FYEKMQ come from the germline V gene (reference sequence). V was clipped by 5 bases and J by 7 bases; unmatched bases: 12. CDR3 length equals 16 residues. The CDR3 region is CASSDNQGALGEKLFF. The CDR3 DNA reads TGTGCCAGCAGCGACAATCAGGGGGCGCTCGGTGAAAAACTGTTTTTT.

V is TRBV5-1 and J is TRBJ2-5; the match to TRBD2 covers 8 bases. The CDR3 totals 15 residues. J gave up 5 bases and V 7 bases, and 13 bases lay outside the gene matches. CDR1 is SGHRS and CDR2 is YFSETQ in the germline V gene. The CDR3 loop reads CASARDGRAYETQYF. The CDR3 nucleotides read TGCGCCAGCGCCCGGGACGGGAGGGCCTACGAGACCCAGTACTTC.

CDR3 sequence (DNA): TGTGCCAGCAGCTTAGCAGGGTCCCGCGAGCAGTACTTC. Its protein product is CASSLAGSREQYF. The rearrangement links TRBV7-9 to TRBJ2-7; unclear D gene. CDR3 size: 13 residues. Trimming removed 0 bases from V and 6 bases from J, with 9 bases in between. The germline V gene has CDR1 SEHNR and CDR2 FQNEAQ (reference sequence).

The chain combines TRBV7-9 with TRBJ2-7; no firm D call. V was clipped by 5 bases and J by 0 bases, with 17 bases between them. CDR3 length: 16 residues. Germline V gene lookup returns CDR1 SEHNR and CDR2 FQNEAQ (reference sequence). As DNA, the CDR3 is TGTGCCAGCAGCCAGGACGTTTCCTATGTCTCCTACGAGCAGTACTTC. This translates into CASSQDVSYVSYEQYF.

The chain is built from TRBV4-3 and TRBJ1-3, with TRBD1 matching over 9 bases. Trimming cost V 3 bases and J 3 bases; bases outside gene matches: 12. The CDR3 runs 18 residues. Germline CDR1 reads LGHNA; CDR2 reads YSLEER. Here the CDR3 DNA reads TGCGCCAGCAGCCACCCGTTGATACAGGGGGCCGGTGGAAACACCATATATTTT. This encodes CASSHPLIQGAGGNTIYF.

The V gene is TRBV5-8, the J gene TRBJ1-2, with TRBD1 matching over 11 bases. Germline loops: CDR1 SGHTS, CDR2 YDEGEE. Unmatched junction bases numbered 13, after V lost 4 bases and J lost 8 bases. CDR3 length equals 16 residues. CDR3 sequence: CASSPSSDRGRSGYTF. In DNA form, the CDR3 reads TGTGCCAGCAGCCCTTCATCGGACAGGGGGCGGTCAGGCTACACCTTC.

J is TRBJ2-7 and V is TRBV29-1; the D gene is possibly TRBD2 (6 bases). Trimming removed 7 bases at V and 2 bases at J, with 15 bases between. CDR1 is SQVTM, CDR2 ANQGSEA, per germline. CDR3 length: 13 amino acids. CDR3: CSAGTGRAYEQYF. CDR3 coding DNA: TGCAGCGCCGGGACTGGTCGGGCCTACGAGCAGTACTTC.

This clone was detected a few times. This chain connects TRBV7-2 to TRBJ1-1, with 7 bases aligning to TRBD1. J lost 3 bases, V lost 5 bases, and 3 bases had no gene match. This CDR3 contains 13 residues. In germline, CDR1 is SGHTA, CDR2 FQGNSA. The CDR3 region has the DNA TGTGCCAGCAGCACACAGGGGTACACTGAAGCTTTCTTT. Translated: CASSTQGYTEAFF.